This is a list of T cell receptor beta chains from one sample in a study of post-analysis software for immune sequencing data. In TCRdb, the PCR reads were re-called with MiXCR into one record per CDR3 protein. This sample has 820,000 or so distinct CDR3 sequences, with 53% found just once. The sequencing input was blood. The receptors were sampled from a girl aged 10 to 17 with multiple sclerosis. The conserved cysteine and the conserved F or W are not part of the CDR3 here.

J | V | CDR3
TRBJ2-7 | TRBV7-2 | ASSQRVGYEQY
TRBJ2-5 | TRBV20-1 | SAHWTTETQY
TRBJ2-1 | TRBV12-3/TRBV12-4 | ASSLSGLAGGQNEQF
TRBJ2-7 | TRBV5-1 | ASTSGSVGTYEQY
TRBJ2-1 | TRBV5-1 | ASRSLQGAIRGNEQF
TRBJ2-3 | TRBV5-1 | ASSLSWVDTQY
TRBJ2-7 | TRBV5-1 | ASSRGYRQAYEQY
NA | TRBV18 | ASSPSPRYEQY
TRBJ2-5 | TRBV6-6 | ASSYGSSGGAETQY
NA | TRBV5-1 | ASSWALAGGYEQY
TRBJ2-1 | TRBV19 | ASSQTGGLPNEQF
TRBJ2-7 | TRBV15 | ATSRLAGPTYEQY
TRBJ2-1 | TRBV12-3/TRBV12-4 | ASSTPGPYNEQF